By proportion, the clone carrying this T cell receptor beta chain is large. The target antigen is unknown. The Oncomine TCR Beta short-read assay was applied to DNA of cultured CD4+ T cells. TCRdb redid the calling of the PCR reads with MiXCR, one entry per CDR3 protein. Of about 7,000 distinct CDR3 sequences in the sample, about 25% were seen once. The CDR3 has 13 amino acids. Germline CDR1 is MNHNS and CDR2 is SASEGT. The ends were cut back, 7 bases at V and 7 bases at J, with 16 bases in the middle. This record belongs to a study of vaccination and CD4 T cells after COVID-19. On the study more broadly: Convalescent patients had positive nasal swab PCR results for SARS-CoV-2. Disease was mild in about nine and severe in one.

Treatment defined: roughly nine-day PBMC culture with coronavirus spike peptide pools or control peptides (ViraFEST assay). The TCR was taken from a human donor who had recovered from COVID-19. The chain combines TRBV6-1 with TRBJ1-1, with D perhaps matching TRBD1 (6 bases). The sample consisted of CD4+ T cells from blood, cultured in vitro, taken after SARS-CoV-2 vaccination. Here the CDR3 reads CASNPRGGGEAFF. The CDR3 coding sequence is TGTGCCAGCAATCCAAGAGGGGGGGGTGAAGCTTTCTTT.